The 13 T cell receptor beta chains presented below share a single source sample, sequenced in a study of T cell responses to AZD1222 COVID-19 vaccine. Profiled with immunoSEQ multiplex PCR; TCRdb holds only in-frame clones, not every one. The repertoire holds under 200,000 clones, with 94% as singletons. Sequences were derived from peripheral blood, sampled on day 0 of AZD1222 vaccination. The receptors here all came from an adult in good health.

The gene calls are TRBV15 and TRBJ2-1; tentatively, D is TRBD1 (6 bases). This CDR3 has 14 amino acids. The V end lost 10 bases, the J end lost 1 base, and 14 bases lay between the germline ends. Germline lookup yields CDR1 LNHNV and CDR2 YYDKDF (reference sequence). The CDR3 loop is CAIGAGTSYNEQFF. The CDR3 DNA follows: TGTGCCATCGGGGCCGGGACATCCTACAATGAGCAGTTCTTC.

The V call is TRBV9, the J call TRBJ2-3; 8 nucleotides agree with TRBD2. The CDR3 sequence is 16 residues long. Losses at the gene ends were 0 bases for V and 2 bases for J; bases not matched to a gene: 5. CDR1 and CDR2 (germline): SGDLS, YYNGEE. CDR3 region: CASSVEPAGDTDTQYF. The CDR3 DNA sequence: TGTGCCAGCAGCGTAGAACCAGCGGGGGACACAGATACGCAGTATTTT.

This chain joins TRBV7-6 and TRBJ2-7; 9 nucleotides match TRBD1. This CDR3 is 14 amino acids long. Trimming took 5 bases from V and 0 from J; bases not matched to a gene: 2. Per germline, CDR1 SGHVS and CDR2 FNYEAQ. CDR3 sequence reads: CASSRDRASYEQYF. CDR3 sequence (DNA): TGTGCCAGCAGCCGGGACAGGGCCTCCTACGAGCAGTACTTC.

There are a few counts of this clone. The chain couples TRBV11-1 to TRBJ2-1; D call uncertain. The CDR3 runs to 14 residues. Germline V gene data show CDR1 as SGHAT and CDR2 as FQDESV (reference sequence). V lost 0 bases to trimming and J lost 5 bases, with 8 bases between them. CDR3: CASSLATWNNEQFF. The CDR3 region has the DNA TGTGCCAGCAGCTTAGCCACCTGGAACAATGAGCAGTTCTTC. Looking up the rest from reference TRBV11-1 and TRBJ2-1 gives the full variable domain: EAEVAQSPRYKITEKSQAVAFWCDPISGHATLYWYRQILGQGPELLVQFQDESVVDDSQLPKDRFSAERLKGVDSTLKIQPAELGDSAMYLCASSLATWNNEQFFGPGTRLTVL.

This sequence joins TRBV11-2 and TRBJ2-7, with TRBD1 as a possible D gene (5 bases). This CDR3 is 13 amino acids long. Deletions cut 3 bases from V and 5 bases from J, with 11 bases between. From germline, CDR1 is SGHAT and CDR2 FQNNGV. The CDR3 DNA follows: TGTGCCAGCAGCTTTCGACTGGGGCACGAGCAGTACTTC. This sequence encodes CASSFRLGHEQYF. Together with reference TRBV11-2 and TRBJ2-7, the CDR3 gives the full variable domain: EAGVAQSPRYKIIEKRQSVAFWCNPISGHATLYWYQQILGQGPKLLIQFQNNGVVDDSQLPKDRFSAERLKGVDSTLKIQPAKLEDSAVYLCASSFRLGHEQYFGPGTRLTVT.

CDR3 sequence reads: CATSRDRGRDGYTF. The CDR3 DNA is TGTGCCACCAGCAGAGACAGGGGCCGGGATGGCTACACCTTC. The chain couples TRBV15 to TRBJ1-2; maybe TRBD1 (6 bases). CDR3 size: 14 residues. The ends were cut back, 0 bases at V and 6 bases at J, with 11 bases in the middle. Looked up from germline, CDR1 is LNHNV and CDR2 is YYDKDF (reference sequence).

This clone was found a few times. This chain uses TRBV18 with TRBJ2-2; D possibly corresponds to TRBD1 (6 bases). V was pared by 1 base and J by 1 base, with 10 bases between. CDR3 size: 16 residues. Germline V CDR1 and CDR2: KGHSH, LQKENI. CDR3 amino acids: CASSPLPGQNTGELFF. CDR3 bases: TGTGCCAGCTCACCACTTCCGGGACAGAACACCGGGGAGCTGTTTTTT.

This chain links TRBV4-3 with TRBJ2-3; D possibly matches TRBD1 or TRBD2 (5 bases each). V was pared by 3 bases and J by 2 bases, with 12 bases between. This CDR3 comprises 15 residues. CDR1 and CDR2 (germline): LGHNA, YSLEER. CDR3 sequence: CASSQKGPTTDTQYF. CDR3 in DNA: TGCGCCAGCAGCCAGAAGGGACCGACCACAGATACGCAGTATTTT.

This chain connects TRBV28 to TRBJ1-4; D is unclear. The length of the CDR3 is 13 residues. Germline CDR1 reads MDHEN; CDR2 reads SYDVKM. V lost 3 bases, J lost 6 bases, and 8 bases lay in between. CDR3: CASSLLQDEKLFF. The CDR3 nucleotides read TGTGCCAGCAGTTTGCTCCAGGATGAAAAACTGTTTTTT.

This clone was found a few times. This rearrangement joins TRBV11-2 to TRBJ2-7; D perhaps matches TRBD2 (6 bases). There are 16 residues in the CDR3. V lost 1 base and J 1 base, leaving 14 bases between the germline ends. From germline, CDR1 is SGHAT and CDR2 FQNNGV. The CDR3 bases are TGTGCCAGCAGCTTAGTCAGTAGGGCGGGGTCCTACGAGCAGTACTTC. Translating it yields CASSLVSRAGSYEQYF.

The genes are TRBV2 and TRBJ2-7; 9 bases line up with TRBD1. V lost 3 bases to trimming and J lost 2 bases; unmatched junction nucleotides: 2. The germline V gene has CDR1 SNHLY and CDR2 FYNNEI. The CDR3 length is 14 residues. For the CDR3, the DNA is TGTGCCAGCAGTGATAGGGACAGGGCCTACGAGCAGTACTTC. It encodes CASSDRDRAYEQYF.

This clone was seen once. This chain links TRBV16 with TRBJ2-7; possible D gene TRBD1, 6 bases. The CDR3 is made up of 15 amino acids. Germline V gene data show CDR1 as KGHSY and CDR2 as FQNENV. V dropped 7 bases and J dropped 3 bases, with 19 bases sitting between them. As DNA, the CDR3 is TGTGCCAGCACCGCCCTGGGGCAGGGGCTCTACGAGCAGTACTTC. This sequence encodes CASTALGQGLYEQYF. The variable domain in full, completed from reference TRBV16 and TRBJ2-7, reads GEEVAQTPKHLVRGEGQKAKLYCAPIKGHSYVFWYQQVLKNEFKFLISFQNENVFDETGMPKERFSAKCLPNSPCSLEIQATKLEDSAVYFCASTALGQGLYEQYFGPGTRLTVT.

The rearrangement uses TRBV11-2 and TRBJ1-2; TRBD1 matches at 8 bases. The length of the CDR3 is 14 residues. Germline V gives CDR1 SGHAT, CDR2 FQNNGV. J was trimmed by 8 bases and V by 5 bases; bases with no gene match: 10. The CDR3 DNA is TGTGCCAGCAGCCCACTTCAGGGGGCTAGCGGCTACACCTTC. It encodes CASSPLQGASGYTF.